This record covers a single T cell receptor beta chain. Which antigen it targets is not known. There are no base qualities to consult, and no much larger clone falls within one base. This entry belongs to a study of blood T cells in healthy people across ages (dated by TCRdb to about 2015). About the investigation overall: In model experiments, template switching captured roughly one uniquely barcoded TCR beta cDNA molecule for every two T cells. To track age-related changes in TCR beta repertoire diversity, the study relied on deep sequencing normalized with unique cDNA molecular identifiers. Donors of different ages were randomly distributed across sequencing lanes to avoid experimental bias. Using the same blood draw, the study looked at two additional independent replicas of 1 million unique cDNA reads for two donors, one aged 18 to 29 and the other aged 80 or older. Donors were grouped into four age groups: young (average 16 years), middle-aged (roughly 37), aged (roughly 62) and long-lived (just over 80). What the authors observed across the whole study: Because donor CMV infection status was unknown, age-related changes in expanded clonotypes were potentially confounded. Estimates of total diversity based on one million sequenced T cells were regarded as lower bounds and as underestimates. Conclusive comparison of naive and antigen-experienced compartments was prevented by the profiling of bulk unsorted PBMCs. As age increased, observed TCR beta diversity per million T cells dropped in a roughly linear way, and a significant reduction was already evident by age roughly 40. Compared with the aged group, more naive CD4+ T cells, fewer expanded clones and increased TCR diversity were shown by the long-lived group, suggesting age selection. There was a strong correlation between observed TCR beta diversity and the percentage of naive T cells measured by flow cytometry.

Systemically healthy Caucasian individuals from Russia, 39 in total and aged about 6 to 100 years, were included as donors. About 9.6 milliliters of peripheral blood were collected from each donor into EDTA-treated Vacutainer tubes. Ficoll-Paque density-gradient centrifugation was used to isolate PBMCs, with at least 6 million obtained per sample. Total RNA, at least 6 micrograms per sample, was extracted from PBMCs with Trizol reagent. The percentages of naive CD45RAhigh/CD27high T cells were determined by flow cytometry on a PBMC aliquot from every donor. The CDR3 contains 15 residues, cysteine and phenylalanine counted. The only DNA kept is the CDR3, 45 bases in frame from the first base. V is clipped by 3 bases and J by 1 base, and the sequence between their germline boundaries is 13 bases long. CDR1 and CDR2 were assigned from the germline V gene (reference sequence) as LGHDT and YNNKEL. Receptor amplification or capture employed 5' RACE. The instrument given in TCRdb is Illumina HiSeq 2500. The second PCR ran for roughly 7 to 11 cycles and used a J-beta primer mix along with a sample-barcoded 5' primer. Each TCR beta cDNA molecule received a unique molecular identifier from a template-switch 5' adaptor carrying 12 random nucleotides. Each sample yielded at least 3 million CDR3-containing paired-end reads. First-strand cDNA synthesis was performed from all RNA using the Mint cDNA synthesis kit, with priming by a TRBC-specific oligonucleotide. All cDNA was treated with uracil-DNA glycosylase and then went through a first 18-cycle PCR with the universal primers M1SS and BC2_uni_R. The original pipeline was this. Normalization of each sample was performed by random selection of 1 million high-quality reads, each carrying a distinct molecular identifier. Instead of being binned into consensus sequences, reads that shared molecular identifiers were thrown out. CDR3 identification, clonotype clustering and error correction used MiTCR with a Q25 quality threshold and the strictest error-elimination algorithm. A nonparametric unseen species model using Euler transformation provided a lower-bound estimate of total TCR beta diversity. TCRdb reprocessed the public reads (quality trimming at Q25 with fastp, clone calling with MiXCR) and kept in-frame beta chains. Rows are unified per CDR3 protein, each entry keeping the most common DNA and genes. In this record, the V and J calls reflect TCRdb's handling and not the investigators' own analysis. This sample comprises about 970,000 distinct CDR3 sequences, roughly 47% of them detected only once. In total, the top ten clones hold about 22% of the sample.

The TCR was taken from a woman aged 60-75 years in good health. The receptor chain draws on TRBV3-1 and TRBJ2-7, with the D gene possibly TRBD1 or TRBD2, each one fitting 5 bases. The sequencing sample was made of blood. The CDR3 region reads CASSQHIGTSYEQYF. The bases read TGTGCCAGCAGCCAGCACATCGGGACGTCCTACGAGCAGTACTTC.